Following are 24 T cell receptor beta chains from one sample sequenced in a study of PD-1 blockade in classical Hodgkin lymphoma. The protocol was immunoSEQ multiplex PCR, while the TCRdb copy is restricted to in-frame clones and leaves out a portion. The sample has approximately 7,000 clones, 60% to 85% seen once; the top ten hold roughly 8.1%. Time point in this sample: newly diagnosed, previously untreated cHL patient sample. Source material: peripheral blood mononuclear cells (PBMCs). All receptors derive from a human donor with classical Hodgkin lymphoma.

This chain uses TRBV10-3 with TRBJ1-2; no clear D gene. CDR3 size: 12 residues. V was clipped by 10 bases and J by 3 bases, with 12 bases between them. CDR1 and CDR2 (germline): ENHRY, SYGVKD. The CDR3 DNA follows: TGTGCCACCTCGGAGGTGGACTATGGCTACACCTTC. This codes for CATSEVDYGYTF.

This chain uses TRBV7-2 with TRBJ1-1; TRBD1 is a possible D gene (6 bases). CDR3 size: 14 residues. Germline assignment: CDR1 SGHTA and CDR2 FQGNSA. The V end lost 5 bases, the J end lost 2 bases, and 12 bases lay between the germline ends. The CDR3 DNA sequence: TGTGCCAGCAGCCCCGGACAGCTAAACACTGAAGCTTTCTTT. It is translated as CASSPGQLNTEAFF.

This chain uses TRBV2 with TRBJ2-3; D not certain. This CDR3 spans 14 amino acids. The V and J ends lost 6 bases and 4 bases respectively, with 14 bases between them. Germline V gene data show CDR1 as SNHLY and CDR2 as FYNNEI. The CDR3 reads CASSATEVADTQYF. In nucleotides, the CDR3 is TGTGCCAGCAGCGCGACCGAGGTGGCAGATACGCAGTATTTT.

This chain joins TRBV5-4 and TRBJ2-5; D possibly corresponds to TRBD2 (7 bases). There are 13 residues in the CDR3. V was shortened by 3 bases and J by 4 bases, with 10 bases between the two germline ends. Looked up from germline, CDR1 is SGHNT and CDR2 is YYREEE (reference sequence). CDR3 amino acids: CASSYGGPETQYF. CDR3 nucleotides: TGTGCCAGCAGCTACGGGGGGCCAGAGACCCAGTACTTC.

CDR3 in amino acids: CASSIGSLLGTEAFF. The CDR3 region has the DNA TGTGCCAGTAGTATCGGGTCCTTATTGGGCACTGAAGCTTTCTTT. The genes are TRBV19 and TRBJ1-1; no reliable D call. In germline, CDR1 is LNHDA, CDR2 SQIVND (reference sequence). The CDR3 contains 15 residues. The V end lost 3 bases, the J end lost 4 bases, and 15 bases lay between the germline ends.

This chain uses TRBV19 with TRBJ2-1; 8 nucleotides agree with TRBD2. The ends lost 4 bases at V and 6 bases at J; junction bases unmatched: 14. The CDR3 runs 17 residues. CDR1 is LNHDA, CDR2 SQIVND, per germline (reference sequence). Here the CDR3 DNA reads TGTGCCAGTAGTAAGGGCCTACTAGCGGAGGCTTTCAATGAGCAGTTCTTC. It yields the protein CASSKGLLAEAFNEQFF.

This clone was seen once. In DNA, the CDR3 is TGTGCCAGCAAGGGGGAGGGAATCGCAGATACGCAGTATTTT. This translates into CASKGEGIADTQYF. This chain uses TRBV2 with TRBJ2-3; TRBD2 might be the D (7 bases). CDR1 and CDR2 (germline): SNHLY, FYNNEI. The CDR3 contains 14 residues. The V end was cut by 7 bases, the J end by 4 bases, with 15 bases between. Drawing the rest from reference TRBV2 and TRBJ2-3, the complete variable domain is EPEVTQTPSHQVTQMGQEVILRCVPISNHLYFYWYRQILGQKVEFLVSFYNNEISEKSEIFDDQFSVERPDGSNFTLKIRSTKLEDSAMYFCASKGEGIADTQYFGPGTRLTVL.

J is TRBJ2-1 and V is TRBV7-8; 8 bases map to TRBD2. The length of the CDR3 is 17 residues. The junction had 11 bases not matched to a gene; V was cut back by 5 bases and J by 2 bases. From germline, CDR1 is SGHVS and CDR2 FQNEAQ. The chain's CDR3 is CASSPTRSRGAYNEQFF. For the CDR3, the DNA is TGTGCCAGCAGCCCGACCCGCTCGCGGGGGGCCTACAATGAGCAGTTCTTC.

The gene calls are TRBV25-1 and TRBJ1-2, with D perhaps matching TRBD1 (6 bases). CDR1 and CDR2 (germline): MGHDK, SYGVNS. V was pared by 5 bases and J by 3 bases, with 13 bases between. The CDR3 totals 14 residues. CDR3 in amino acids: CASSQVPGDYGYTF. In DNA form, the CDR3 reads TGTGCCAGCAGTCAAGTCCCAGGGGACTATGGCTACACCTTC.

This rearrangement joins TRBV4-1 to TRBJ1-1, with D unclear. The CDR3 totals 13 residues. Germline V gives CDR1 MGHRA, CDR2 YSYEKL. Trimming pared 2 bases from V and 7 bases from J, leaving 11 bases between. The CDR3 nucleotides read TGCGCCAGCAGCCAATTTAAGGGCAGTGAAGCTTTCTTT. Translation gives CASSQFKGSEAFF.

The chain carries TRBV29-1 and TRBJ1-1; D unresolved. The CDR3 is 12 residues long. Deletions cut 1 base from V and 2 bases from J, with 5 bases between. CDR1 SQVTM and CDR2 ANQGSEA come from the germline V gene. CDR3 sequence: CSVEVSNTEAFF. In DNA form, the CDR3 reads TGCAGCGTTGAAGTATCAAACACTGAAGCTTTCTTT.

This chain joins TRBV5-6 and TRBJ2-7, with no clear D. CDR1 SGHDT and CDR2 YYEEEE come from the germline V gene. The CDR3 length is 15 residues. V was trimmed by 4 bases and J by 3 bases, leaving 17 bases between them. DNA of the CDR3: TGTGCCAGCAGCCGCGGAAGGCAGGTCCTCTACGAGCAGTACTTC. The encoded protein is CASSRGRQVLYEQYF.

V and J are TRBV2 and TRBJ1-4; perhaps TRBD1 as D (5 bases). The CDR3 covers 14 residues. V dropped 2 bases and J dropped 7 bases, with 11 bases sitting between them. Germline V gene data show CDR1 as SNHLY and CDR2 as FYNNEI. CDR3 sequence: CASSESTGGEKLFF. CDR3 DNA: TGTGCCAGCAGTGAATCTACGGGGGGTGAAAAACTGTTTTTT.

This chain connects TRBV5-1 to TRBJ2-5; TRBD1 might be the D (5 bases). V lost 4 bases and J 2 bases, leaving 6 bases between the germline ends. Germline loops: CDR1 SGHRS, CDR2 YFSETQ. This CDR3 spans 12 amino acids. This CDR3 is CASSDRQETQYF. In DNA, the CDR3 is TGCGCCAGCAGCGACAGACAAGAGACCCAGTACTTC.

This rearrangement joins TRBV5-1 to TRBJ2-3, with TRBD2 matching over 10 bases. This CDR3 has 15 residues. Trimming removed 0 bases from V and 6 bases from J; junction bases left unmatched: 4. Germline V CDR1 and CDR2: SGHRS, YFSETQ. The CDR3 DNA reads TGCGCCAGCAGCTTGGAGCTAGCGGGAGCGGATACGCAGTATTTT. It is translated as CASSLELAGADTQYF. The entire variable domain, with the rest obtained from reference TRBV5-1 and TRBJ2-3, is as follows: KAGVTQTPRYLIKTRGQQVTLSCSPISGHRSVSWYQQTPGQGLQFLFEYFSETQRNKGNFPGRFSGRQFSNSRSEMNVSTLELGDSALYLCASSLELAGADTQYFGPGTRLTVL.

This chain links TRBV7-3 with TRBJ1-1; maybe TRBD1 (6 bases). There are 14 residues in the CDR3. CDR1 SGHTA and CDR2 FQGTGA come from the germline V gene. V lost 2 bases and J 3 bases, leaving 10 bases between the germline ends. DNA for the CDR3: TGTGCCAGCAGCTTAGGGGGGCAGGACACTGAAGCTTTCTTT. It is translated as CASSLGGQDTEAFF.

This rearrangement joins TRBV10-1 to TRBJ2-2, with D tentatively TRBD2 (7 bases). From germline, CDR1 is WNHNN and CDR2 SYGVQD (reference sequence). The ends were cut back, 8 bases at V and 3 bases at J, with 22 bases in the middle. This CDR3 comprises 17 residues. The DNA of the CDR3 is TGCGCCAGCCATACTAAGGGGGGGAGGGGGGACACCGGGGAGCTGTTTTTT. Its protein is CASHTKGGRGDTGELFF.

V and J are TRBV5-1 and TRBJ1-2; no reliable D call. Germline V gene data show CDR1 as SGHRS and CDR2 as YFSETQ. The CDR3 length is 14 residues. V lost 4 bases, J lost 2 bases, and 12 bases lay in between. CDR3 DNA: TGCGCCAGCAGCCCAAGTCCGGCAAACTATGGCTACACCTTC. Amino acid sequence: CASSPSPANYGYTF.

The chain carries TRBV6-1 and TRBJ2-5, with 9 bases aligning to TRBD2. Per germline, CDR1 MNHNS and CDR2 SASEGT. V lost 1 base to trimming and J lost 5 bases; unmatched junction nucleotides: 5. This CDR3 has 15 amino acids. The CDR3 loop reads CASSEEAGGGETQYF. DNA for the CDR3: TGTGCCAGCAGTGAAGAGGCGGGAGGGGGGGAGACCCAGTACTTC.

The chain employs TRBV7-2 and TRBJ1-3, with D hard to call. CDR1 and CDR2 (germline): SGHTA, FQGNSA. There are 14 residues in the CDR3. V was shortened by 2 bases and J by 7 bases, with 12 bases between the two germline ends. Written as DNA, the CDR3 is TGTGCCAGCAGCTTACTATATTTTGGGAACACCATATATTTT. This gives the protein CASSLLYFGNTIYF.

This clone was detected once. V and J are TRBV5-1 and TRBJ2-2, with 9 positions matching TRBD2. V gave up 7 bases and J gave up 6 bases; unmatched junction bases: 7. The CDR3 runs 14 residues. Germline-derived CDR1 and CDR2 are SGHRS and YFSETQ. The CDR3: CASRDQREAGELFF. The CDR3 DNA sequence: TGCGCCAGCCGCGACCAGCGGGAGGCCGGGGAGCTGTTTTTT.

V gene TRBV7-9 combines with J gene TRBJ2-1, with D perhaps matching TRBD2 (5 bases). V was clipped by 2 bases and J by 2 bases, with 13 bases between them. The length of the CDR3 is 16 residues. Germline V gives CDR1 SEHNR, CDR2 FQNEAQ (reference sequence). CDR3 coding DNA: TGTGCCAGCAGCTTATACCCCCCCGGGACCTACAATGAGCAGTTCTTC. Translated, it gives CASSLYPPGTYNEQFF.

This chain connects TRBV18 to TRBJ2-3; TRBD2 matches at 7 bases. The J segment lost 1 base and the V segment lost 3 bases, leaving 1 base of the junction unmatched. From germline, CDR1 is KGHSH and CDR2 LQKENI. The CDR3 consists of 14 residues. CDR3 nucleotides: TGTGCCAGCTCACCGGGGAGGGGCACAGATACGCAGTATTTT. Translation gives CASSPGRGTDTQYF.

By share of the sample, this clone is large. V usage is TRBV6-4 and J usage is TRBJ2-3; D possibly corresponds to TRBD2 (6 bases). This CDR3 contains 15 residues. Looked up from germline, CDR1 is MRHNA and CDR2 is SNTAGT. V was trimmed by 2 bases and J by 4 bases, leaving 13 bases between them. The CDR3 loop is CASSDGGSGADTQYF. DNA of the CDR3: TGTGCCAGCAGTGACGGAGGGAGCGGTGCAGATACGCAGTATTTT.